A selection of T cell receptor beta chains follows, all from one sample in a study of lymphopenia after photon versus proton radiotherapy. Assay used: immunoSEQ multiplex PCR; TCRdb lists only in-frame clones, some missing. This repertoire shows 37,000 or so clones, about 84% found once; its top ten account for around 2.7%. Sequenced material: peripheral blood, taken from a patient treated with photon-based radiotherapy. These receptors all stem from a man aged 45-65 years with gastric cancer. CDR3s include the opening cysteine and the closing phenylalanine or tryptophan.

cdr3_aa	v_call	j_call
CAWSSGSNQPQHF	TRBV30	TRBJ1-5
CASNLGTAGNTIYF	TRBV5-6	TRBJ1-3
CASSSLGSQGQAYEQYF	TRBV27	TRBJ2-7
CASSTSSSGSDEQYF	TRBV6-1	TRBJ2-7
CASSPGTGVADEQYF	TRBV6-4	TRBJ2-7
CATSRSLQIAGTYEQYF	TRBV15	TRBJ2-7
CASSRVRTGLQGEKLFF	TRBV4-1	TRBJ1-4
CASSQGGTGSTNEKLFF	TRBV4-2	TRBJ1-4
CASSRDRPEETQYF	TRBV6-1	TRBJ2-5
CASSSPGLAGEKETQYF	TRBV18	TRBJ2-5
CASTLLGQGQSRVQYF	TRBV5-6	TRBJ2-5
CASSLSWVTGELFF	TRBV19	TRBJ2-2
CASSGGGTGELFF	TRBV30	TRBJ2-2
CASSLGHYGYTF	TRBV2	TRBJ1-2
CASSRPGQETNTEAFF	TRBV19	TRBJ1-1
CASRLNTGGTYEQYF	TRBV6-5	TRBJ2-7
CASSESRDTQYF	TRBV6-5	TRBJ2-3
CASSPKRAGNTGELFF	TRBV18	TRBJ2-2
CASSIARSYNEQFF	TRBV19	TRBJ2-1
CASSLDLGWEQYF	TRBV5-5	TRBJ2-7
CASSQGQGYNEQFF	TRBV4-1	TRBJ2-1
CASSQKRHRDRATSGIYEQYF	TRBV4-3	TRBJ2-7
CASSPTSGNDEQYF	TRBV4-2	TRBJ2-7
CASSFGQPGANVLTF	TRBV5-4	TRBJ2-6
CASSQDKAFTGELFF	TRBV4-3	TRBJ2-2
CASSRLNTEQFF	TRBV7-6	TRBJ2-1
CASSVGGSQETQYF	TRBV5-4	TRBJ2-5
CASSSTFWGYEQYF	TRBV11-2	TRBJ2-7
CASSLEGRSQYF	TRBV7-9	TRBJ2-3
CASRGLAGGSYNEQFF	TRBV9	TRBJ2-1
CASSEGQGAEGYTF	TRBV2	TRBJ1-2
CASSEGGLAGYTF	TRBV6-1	TRBJ1-2
CASSSGTSGMNEQFF	TRBV11-2	TRBJ2-1
CASTLNGNYNEQFF	TRBV6-1	TRBJ2-1
CASVGGGQYGYTF	TRBV28	TRBJ1-2
CASSESWDSNQPQHF	TRBV6-1	TRBJ1-5
CASSKGTGVYNEQFF	TRBV9	TRBJ2-1
CASRRTGSTEAFF	TRBV6-5	TRBJ1-1
CASRDRGSTDTQYF	TRBV6-1	TRBJ2-3
CASTAAGQGNGQYF	TRBV25-1	TRBJ2-5
CASSQIYDSQETQYF	TRBV4-3	TRBJ2-5
CAWSRGGFYNEQFF	TRBV30	TRBJ2-1
CASSPVPPRSPSGNTIYF	TRBV18	TRBJ1-3
CASSDGSIYEQYF	TRBV19	TRBJ2-7
CASSLDWGTNNEQFF	TRBV7-9	TRBJ2-1
CASSLGQARTSGNEQFF	TRBV5-1	TRBJ2-1
CASSKQGLEEQYF	TRBV5-5	TRBJ2-7
CASSGQGVRYGYTF	TRBV2	TRBJ1-2
CASSLGLAGGPYNEQFF	TRBV28	TRBJ2-1
CASRPYGAPRNTEAFF	TRBV19	TRBJ1-1
CASSWGQSLVTDTQYF	TRBV5-8	TRBJ2-3
CASSSGETQYF	TRBV7-6	TRBJ2-5
CASSSGDRYSPLHF	TRBV9	TRBJ1-6
CASSQTVGAVISGNTIYF	TRBV4-2	TRBJ1-3